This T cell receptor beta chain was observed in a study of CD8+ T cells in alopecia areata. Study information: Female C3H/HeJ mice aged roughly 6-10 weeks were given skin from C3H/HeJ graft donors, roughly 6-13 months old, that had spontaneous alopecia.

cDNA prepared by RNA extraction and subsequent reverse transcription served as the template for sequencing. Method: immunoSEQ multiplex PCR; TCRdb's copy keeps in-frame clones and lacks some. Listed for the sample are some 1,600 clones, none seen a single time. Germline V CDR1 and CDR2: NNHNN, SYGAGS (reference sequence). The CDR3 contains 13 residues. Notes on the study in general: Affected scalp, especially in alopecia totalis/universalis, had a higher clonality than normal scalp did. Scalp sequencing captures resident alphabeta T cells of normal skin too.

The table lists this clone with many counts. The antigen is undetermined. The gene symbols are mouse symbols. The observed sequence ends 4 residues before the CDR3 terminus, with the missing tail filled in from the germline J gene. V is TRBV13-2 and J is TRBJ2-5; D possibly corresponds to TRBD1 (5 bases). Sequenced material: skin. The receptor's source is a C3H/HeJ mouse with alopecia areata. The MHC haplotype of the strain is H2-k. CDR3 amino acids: CASGDQGGDTQYF. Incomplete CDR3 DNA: TGTGCCAGCGGTGATCAGGGAGGGGAC.